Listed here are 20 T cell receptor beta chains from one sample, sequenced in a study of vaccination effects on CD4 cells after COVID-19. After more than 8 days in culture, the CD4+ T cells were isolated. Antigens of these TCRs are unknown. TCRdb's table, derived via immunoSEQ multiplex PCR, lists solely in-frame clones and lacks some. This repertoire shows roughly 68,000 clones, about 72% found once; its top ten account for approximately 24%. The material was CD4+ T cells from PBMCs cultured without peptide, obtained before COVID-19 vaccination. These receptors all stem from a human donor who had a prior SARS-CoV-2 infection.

CDR3 bases: TGTGCTAGTGGTTTGGTACTCGAGGGACACACGGAAAAACTGTTTTTT. It specifies CASGLVLEGHTEKLFF. V gene TRBV12-5 combines with J gene TRBJ1-4; possible D gene TRBD1, 6 bases. The V gene's germline CDR1 is LGHNT and CDR2 FRNRAP. The V gene lost 0 bases and the J gene lost 8 bases, with 16 bases spanning the gap. The CDR3 has 16 residues.

The CDR3: CASSPSLAGGANTGELFF. CDR3 nucleotide sequence: TGTGCCAGCTCACCAAGCCTAGCGGGAGGGGCGAACACCGGGGAGCTGTTTTTT. This rearrangement joins TRBV18 to TRBJ2-2; 12 nucleotides agree with TRBD2. Germline loops: CDR1 KGHSH, CDR2 LQKENI. This CDR3 is built from 18 residues. The V gene end was trimmed by 2 bases and the J gene end by 0 bases; junction bases not matched to a gene: 4.

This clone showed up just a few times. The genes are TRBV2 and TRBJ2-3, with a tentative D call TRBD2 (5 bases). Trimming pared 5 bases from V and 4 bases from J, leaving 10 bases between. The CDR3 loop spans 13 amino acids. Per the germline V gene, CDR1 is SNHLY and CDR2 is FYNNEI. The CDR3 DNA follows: TGTGCCAGCAGTCCGAGAGGGCCAGATACGCAGTATTTT. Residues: CASSPRGPDTQYF.

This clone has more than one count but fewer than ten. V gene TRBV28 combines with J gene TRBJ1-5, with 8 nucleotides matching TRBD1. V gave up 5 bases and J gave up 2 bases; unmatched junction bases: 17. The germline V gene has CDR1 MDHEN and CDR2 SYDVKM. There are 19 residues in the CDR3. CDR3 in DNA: TGTGCCAGCAGTCCTAATATCAGGACAGGGCGAACGGGCAATCAGCCCCAGCATTTT. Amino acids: CASSPNIRTGRTGNQPQHF.

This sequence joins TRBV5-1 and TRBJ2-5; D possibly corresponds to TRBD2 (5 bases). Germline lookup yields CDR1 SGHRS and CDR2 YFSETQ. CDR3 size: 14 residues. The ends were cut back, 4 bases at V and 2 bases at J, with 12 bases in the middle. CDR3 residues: CASSPEGAQETQYF. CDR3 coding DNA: TGCGCCAGCAGCCCCGAGGGAGCTCAAGAGACCCAGTACTTC.

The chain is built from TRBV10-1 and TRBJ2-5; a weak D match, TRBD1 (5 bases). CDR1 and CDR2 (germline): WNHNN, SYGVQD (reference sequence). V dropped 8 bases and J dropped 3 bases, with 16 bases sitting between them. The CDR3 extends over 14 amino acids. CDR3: CASGKGVGEETQYF. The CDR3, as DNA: TGCGCCAGCGGGAAAGGGGTAGGTGAAGAGACCCAGTACTTC.

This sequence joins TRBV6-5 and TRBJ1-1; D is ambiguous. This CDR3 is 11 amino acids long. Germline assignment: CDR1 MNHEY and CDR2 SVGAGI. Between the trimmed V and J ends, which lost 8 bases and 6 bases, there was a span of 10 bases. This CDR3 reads CASGRFPEAFF. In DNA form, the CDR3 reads TGTGCCAGCGGGAGGTTCCCTGAAGCTTTCTTT.

Here the CDR3 reads CAWSSGTGQYF. In DNA form, the CDR3 reads TGTGCCTGGAGTTCAGGTACAGGGCAGTACTTC. The chain joins TRBV30 to TRBJ2-7; a possible D gene is TRBD1 (5 bases). This CDR3 has 11 residues. Trimming pared 2 bases from V and 9 bases from J, leaving 11 bases between. Germline assignment: CDR1 GTSNPN and CDR2 SVGIG (reference sequence).

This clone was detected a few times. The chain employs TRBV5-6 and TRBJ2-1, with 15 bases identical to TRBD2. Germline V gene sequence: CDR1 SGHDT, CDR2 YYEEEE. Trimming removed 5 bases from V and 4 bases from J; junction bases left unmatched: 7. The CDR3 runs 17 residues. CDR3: CASSYGLAGGLYNEQFF. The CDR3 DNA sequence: TGTGCCAGCAGTTATGGACTAGCGGGAGGGTTGTACAATGAGCAGTTCTTC.

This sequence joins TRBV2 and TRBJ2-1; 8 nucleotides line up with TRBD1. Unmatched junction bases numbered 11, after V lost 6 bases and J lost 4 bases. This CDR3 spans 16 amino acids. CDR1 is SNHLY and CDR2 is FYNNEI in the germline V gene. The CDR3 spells CASRAIPGQAYNEQFF. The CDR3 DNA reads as TGTGCCAGCAGGGCAATCCCGGGACAGGCGTACAATGAGCAGTTCTTC.

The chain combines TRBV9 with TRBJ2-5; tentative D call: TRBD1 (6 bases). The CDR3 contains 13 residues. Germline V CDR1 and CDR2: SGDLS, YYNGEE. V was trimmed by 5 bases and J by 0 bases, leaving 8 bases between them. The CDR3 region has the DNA TGTGCCAGCAGTAGGGGGAACCAAGAGACCCAGTACTTC. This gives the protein CASSRGNQETQYF.

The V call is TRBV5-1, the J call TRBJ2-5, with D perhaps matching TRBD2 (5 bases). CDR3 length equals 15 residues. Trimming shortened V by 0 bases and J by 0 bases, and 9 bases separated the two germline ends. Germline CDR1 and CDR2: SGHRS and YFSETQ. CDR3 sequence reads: CASSLAGSYQETQYF. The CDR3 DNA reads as TGCGCCAGCAGCTTGGCGGGGTCCTACCAAGAGACCCAGTACTTC.

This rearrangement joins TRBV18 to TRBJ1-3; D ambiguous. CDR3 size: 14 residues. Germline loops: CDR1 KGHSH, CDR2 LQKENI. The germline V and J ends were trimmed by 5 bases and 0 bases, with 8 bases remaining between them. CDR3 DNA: TGTGCCAGCTCAAAAGACCCCTCTGGAAACACCATATATTTT. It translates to CASSKDPSGNTIYF.

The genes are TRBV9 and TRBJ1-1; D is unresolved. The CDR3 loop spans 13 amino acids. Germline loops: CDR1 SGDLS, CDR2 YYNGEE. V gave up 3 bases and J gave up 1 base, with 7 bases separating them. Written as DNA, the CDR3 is TGTGCCAGCAGCGCGACCGGGAACACTGAAGCTTTCTTT. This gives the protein CASSATGNTEAFF.

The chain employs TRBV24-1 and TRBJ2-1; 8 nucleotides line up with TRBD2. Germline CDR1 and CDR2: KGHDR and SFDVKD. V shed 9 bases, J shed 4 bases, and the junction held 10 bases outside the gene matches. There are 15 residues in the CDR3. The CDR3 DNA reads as TGTGCCACCCAGCTGGCGGGAGGTACGTACAATGAGCAGTTCTTC. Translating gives CATQLAGGTYNEQFF.

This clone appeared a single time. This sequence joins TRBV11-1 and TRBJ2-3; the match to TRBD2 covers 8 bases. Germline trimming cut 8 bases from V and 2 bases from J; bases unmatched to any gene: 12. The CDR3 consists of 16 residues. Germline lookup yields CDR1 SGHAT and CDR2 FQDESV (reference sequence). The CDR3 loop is CASQLGVSGDTDTQYF. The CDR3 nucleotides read TGTGCCAGCCAACTAGGGGTTAGCGGGGACACAGATACGCAGTATTTT.

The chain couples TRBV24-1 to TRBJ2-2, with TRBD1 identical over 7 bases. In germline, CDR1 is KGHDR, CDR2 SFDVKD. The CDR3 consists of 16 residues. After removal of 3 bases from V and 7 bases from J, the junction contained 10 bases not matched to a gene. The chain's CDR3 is CATSDPRQGDSGELFF. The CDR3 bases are TGTGCCACCAGTGATCCGAGACAGGGAGATAGCGGGGAGCTGTTTTTT.

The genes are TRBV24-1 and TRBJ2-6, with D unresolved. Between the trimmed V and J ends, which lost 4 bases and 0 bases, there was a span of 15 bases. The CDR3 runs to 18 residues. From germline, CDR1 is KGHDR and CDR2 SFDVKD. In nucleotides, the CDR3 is TGTGCCACCAGTGACCCCGGGCCTGTGAACTCTGGGGCCAACGTCCTGACTTTC. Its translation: CATSDPGPVNSGANVLTF.

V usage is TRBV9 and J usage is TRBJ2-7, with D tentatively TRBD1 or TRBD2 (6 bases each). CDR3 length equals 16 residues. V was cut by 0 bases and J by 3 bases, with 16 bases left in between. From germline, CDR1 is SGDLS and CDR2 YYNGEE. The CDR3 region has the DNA TGTGCCAGCAGCGTAGGTAGGAGGGGGTCGTACTACGAGCAGTACTTC. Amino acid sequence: CASSVGRRGSYYEQYF.

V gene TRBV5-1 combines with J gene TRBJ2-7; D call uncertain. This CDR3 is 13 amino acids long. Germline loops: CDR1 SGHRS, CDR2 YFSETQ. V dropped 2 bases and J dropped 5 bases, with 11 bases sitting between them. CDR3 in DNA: TGCGCCAGCAGCTTCACTATAGAGGACGAGCAGTACTTC. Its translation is CASSFTIEDEQYF.